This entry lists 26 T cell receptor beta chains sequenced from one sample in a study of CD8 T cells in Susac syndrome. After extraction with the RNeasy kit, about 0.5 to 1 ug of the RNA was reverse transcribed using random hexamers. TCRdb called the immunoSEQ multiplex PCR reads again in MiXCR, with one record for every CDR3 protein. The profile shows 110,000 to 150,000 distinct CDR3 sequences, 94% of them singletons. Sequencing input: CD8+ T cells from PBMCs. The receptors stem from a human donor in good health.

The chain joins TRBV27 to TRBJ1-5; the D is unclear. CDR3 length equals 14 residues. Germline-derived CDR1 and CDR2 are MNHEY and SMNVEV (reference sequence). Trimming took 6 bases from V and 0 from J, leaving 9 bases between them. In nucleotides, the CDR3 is TGTGCCAGCAGCCCAGGTTATAGCAATCAGCCCCAGCATTTT. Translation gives CASSPGYSNQPQHF.

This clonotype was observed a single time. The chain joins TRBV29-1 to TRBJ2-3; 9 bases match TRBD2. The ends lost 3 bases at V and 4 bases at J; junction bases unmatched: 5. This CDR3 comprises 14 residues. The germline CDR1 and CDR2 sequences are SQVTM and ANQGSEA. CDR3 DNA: TGCAGCGTTGAGGGTAGCGGGAGTGCAGATACGCAGTATTTT. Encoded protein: CSVEGSGSADTQYF.

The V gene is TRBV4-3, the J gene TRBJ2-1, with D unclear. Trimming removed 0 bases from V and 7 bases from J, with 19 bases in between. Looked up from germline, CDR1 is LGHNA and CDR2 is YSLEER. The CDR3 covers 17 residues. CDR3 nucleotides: TGCGCCAGCAGCCAAGATCGGACGGATTATTTTGGGAATGAGCAGTTCTTC. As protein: CASSQDRTDYFGNEQFF.

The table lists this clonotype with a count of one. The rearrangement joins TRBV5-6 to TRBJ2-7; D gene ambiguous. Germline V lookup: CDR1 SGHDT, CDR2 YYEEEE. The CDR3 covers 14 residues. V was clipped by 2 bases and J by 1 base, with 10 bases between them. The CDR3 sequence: CASSLLLLSYEQYF. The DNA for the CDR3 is TGTGCCAGCAGCTTACTTCTCTTATCCTACGAGCAGTACTTC.

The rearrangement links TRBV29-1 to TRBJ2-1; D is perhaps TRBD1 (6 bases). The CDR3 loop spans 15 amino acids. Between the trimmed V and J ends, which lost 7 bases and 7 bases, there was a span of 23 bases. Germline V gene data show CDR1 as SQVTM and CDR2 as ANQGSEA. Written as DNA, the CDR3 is TGCAGCGCCACAACCCCCGACAGGACTCGTAATGAGCAGTTCTTC. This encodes CSATTPDRTRNEQFF.

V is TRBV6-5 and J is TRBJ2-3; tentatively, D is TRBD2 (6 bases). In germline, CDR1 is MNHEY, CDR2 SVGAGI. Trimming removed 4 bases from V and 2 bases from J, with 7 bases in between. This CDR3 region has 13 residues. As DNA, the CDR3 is TGTGCCAGCAGTTGGGACTCCACAGATACGCAGTATTTT. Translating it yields CASSWDSTDTQYF.

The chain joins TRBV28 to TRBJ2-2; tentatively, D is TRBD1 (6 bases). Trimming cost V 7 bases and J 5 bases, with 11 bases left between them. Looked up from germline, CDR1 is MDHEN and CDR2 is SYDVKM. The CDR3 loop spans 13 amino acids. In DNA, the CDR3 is TGTGCCAGCACCCCGAGGGGGACCGGGGAGCTGTTTTTT. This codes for CASTPRGTGELFF.

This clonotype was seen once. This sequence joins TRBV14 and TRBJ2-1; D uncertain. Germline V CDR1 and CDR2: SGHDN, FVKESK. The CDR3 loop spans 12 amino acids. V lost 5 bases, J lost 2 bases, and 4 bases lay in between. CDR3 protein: CASSKAYNEQFF. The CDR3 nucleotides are TGTGCCAGCAGCAAGGCCTACAATGAGCAGTTCTTC.

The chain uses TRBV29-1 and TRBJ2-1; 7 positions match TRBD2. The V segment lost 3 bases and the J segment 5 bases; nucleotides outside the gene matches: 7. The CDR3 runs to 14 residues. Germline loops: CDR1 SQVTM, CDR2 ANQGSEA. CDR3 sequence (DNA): TGCAGCGTTGAGGCTGGACTAGGAGACAATGAGCAGTTCTTC. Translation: CSVEAGLGDNEQFF.

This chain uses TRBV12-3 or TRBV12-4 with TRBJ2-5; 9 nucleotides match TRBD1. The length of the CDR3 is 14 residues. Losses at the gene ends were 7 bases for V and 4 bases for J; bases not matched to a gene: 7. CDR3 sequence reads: CASTFTGGGETQYF. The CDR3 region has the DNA TGTGCCAGCACTTTTACAGGGGGCGGAGAGACCCAGTACTTC.

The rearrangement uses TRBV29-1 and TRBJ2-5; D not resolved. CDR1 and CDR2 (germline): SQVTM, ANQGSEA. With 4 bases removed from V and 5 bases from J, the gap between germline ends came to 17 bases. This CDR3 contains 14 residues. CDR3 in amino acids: CSVAWIGLRETQYF. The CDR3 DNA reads TGCAGCGTTGCCTGGATAGGGTTGCGGGAGACCCAGTACTTC.

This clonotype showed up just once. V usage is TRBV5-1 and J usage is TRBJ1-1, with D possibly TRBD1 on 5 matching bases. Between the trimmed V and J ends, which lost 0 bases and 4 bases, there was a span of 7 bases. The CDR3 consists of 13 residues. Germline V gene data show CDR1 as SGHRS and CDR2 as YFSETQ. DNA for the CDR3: TGCGCCAGCAGCTTGGAGGGGAGCACTGAAGCTTTCTTT. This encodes CASSLEGSTEAFF.

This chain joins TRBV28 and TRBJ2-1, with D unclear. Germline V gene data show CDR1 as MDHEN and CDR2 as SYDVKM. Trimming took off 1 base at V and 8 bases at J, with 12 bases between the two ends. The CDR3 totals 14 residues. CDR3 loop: CASSLSPHRYEQFF. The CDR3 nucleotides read TGTGCCAGCAGTTTATCACCTCACCGCTATGAGCAGTTCTTC. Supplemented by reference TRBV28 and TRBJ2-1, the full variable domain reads DVKVTQSSRYLVKRTGEKVFLECVQDMDHENMFWYRQDPGLGLRLIYFSYDVKMKEKGDIPEGYSVSREKKERFSLILESASTNQTSMYLCASSLSPHRYEQFFGPGTRLTVL.

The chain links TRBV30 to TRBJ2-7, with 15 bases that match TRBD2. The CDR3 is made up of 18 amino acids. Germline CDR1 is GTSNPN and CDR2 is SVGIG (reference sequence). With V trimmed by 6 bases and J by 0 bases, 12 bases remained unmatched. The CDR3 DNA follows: TGTGCCTGCCTCGACCCGGGACTAGCGGGAGGAAGCTCCTACGAGCAGTACTTC. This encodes CACLDPGLAGGSSYEQYF.

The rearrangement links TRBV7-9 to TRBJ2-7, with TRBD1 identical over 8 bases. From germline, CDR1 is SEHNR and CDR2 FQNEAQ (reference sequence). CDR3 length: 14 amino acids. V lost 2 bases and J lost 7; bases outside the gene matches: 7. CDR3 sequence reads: CASSLRQGWKEQYF. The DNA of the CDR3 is TGTGCCAGCAGCTTAAGACAGGGGTGGAAGGAGCAGTACTTC.

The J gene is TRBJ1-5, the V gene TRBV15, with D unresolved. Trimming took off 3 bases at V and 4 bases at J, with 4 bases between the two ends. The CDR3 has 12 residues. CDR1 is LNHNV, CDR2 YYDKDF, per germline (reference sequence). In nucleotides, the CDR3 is TGTGCCACCAGCAGTGGGAATCAGCCCCAGCATTTT. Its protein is CATSSGNQPQHF.

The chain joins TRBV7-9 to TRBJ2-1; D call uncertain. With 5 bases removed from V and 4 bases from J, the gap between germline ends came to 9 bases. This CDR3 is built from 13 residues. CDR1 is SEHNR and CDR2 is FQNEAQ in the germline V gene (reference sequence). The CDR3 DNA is TGTGCCAGCAGCCAAACCCCTTACAATGAGCAGTTCTTC. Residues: CASSQTPYNEQFF.

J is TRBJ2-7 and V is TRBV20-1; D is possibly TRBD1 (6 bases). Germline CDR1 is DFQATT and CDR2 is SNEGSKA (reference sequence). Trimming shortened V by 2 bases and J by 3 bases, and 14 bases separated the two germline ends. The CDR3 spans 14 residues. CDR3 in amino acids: CSARLAEGGYEQYF. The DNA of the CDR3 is TGCAGTGCTAGATTGGCAGAAGGGGGCTACGAGCAGTACTTC.

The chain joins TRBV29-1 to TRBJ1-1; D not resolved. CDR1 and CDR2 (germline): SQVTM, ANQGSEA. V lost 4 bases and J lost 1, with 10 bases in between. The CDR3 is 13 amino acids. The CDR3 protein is CSVGGEKNTEAFF. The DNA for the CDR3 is TGCAGCGTTGGCGGGGAGAAGAACACTGAAGCTTTCTTT.

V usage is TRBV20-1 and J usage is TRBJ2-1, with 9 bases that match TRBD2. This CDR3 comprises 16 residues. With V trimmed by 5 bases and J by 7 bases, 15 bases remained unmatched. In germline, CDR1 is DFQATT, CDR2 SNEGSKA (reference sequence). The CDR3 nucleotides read TGCAGTGCTGGGTTGGTAGCGGGAGTGGGGGGAAATGAGCAGTTCTTC. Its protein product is CSAGLVAGVGGNEQFF.

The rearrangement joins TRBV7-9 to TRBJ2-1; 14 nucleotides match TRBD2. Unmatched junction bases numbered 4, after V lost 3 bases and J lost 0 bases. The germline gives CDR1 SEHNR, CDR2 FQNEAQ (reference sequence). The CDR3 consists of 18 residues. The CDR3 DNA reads TGTGCCAGCAGCTTTGGACTAGCGGGGGGAAGCTCCTACAATGAGCAGTTCTTC. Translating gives CASSFGLAGGSSYNEQFF.

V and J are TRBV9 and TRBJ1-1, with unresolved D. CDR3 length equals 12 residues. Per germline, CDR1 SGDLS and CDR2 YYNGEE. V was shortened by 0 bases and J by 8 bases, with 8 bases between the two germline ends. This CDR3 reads CASSVGAEEAFF. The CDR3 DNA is TGTGCCAGCAGCGTAGGGGCGGAGGAAGCTTTCTTT.

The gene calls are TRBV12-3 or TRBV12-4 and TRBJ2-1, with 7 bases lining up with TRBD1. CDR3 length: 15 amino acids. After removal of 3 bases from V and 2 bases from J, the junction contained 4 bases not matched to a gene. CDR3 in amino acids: CASSFRGGAYNEQFF. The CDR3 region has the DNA TGTGCCAGCAGTTTCCGAGGGGGCGCCTACAATGAGCAGTTCTTC.

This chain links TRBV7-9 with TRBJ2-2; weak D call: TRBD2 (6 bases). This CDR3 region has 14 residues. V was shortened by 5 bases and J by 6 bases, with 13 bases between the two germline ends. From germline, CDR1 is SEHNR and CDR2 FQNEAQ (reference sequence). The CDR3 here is CASSPRLGAGELFF. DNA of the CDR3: TGTGCCAGCAGCCCGAGACTAGGCGCCGGGGAGCTGTTTTTT.

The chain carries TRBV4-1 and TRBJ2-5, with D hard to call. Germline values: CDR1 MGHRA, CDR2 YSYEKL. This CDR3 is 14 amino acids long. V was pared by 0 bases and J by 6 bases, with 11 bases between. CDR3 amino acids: CASSQDDRAKTQYF. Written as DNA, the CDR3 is TGCGCCAGCAGCCAAGATGACCGGGCAAAGACCCAGTACTTC.

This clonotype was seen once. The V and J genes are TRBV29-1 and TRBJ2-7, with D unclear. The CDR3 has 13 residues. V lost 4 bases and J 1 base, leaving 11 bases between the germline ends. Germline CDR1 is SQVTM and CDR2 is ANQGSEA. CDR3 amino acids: CSVAWGSSYEQYF. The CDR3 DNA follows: TGCAGCGTTGCCTGGGGATCTTCCTACGAGCAGTACTTC.